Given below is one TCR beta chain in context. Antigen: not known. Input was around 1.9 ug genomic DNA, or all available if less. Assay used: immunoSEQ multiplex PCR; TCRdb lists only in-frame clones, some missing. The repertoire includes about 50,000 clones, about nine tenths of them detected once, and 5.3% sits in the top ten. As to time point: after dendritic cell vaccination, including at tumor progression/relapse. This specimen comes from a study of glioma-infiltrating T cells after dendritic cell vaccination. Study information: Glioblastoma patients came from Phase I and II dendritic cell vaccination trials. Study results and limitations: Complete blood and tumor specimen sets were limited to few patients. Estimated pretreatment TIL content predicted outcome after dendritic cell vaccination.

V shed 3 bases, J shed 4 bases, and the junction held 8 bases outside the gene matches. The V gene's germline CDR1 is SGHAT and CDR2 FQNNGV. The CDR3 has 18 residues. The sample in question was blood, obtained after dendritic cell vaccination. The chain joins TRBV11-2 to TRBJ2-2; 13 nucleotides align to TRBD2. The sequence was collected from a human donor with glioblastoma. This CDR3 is CASSLGLAGPSPTGELFF. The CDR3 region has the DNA TGTGCCAGCAGCTTGGGACTAGCGGGACCGTCCCCCACCGGGGAGCTGTTTTTT.